One sample yielded the 12 T cell receptor beta chains listed below, sequenced in a study of shared clonotypes between healthy human individuals. Naive CD8 cells were CD45RO-negative, positively selected for CCR7, excluding terminally differentiated effector memory CD45RA+ cells. The repertoire was sequenced with immunoSEQ multiplex PCR; TCRdb's copy has only in-frame clones and lacks some. The data show about 2 million clones, with roughly 95% seen just once and 1.2% held by the top ten. Sequenced: naive CD8+ T cells sorted from blood. The source of these receptors is a man in his late teens or twenties in good health.

The J gene is TRBJ1-1, the V gene TRBV9; D is undetermined. This CDR3 contains 13 residues. CDR1 and CDR2 (germline): SGDLS, YYNGEE. Between the trimmed V and J ends, which lost 0 bases and 5 bases, there was a span of 8 bases. The CDR3 DNA reads TGTGCCAGCAGCGTAGCGGGGTTGACTGAAGCTTTCTTT. This sequence encodes CASSVAGLTEAFF.

This clone was seen a handful of times. This chain uses TRBV4-3 with TRBJ2-7; TRBD2 matches at 8 bases. V dropped 0 bases and J dropped 4; count of bases not matched to a gene: 8. Germline lookup yields CDR1 LGHNA and CDR2 YSLEER. The CDR3 loop spans 16 amino acids. The CDR3 here is CASSQEITGGPYEQYF. CDR3 DNA sequence: TGCGCCAGCAGCCAAGAGATAACGGGAGGGCCATACGAGCAGTACTTC.

The CDR3 protein is CASSVGADNTEAFF. For the CDR3, the DNA is TGTGCCAGCAGCGTCGGGGCAGATAACACTGAAGCTTTCTTT. The chain recombines TRBV5-4 with TRBJ1-1, with a possible D match to TRBD1 (5 bases). Germline-derived CDR1 and CDR2 are SGHNT and YYREEE (reference sequence). The CDR3 is 14 residues long. Deletions cut 4 bases from V and 2 bases from J, with 12 bases between.

The CDR3 region is CASSLVLTREDEQFF. CDR3 bases: TGTGCCAGCAGCTTAGTTCTGACTAGAGAGGATGAGCAGTTCTTC. The rearrangement joins TRBV7-9 to TRBJ2-1, with D perhaps matching TRBD2 (6 bases). This CDR3 has 15 amino acids. CDR1 SEHNR and CDR2 FQNEAQ come from the germline V gene (reference sequence). V lost 1 base and J lost 8, with 15 bases in between.

V is TRBV9 and J is TRBJ1-2, with D possibly being TRBD1 (5 bases). The CDR3 covers 14 residues. V lost 7 bases and J lost 4, with 17 bases in between. Germline V CDR1 and CDR2: SGDLS, YYNGEE. CDR3 DNA: TGTGCCAGCCAGGCAGGGAGTAACACCTATGGCTACACCTTC. This gives the protein CASQAGSNTYGYTF.

This clone appeared a single time. This chain links TRBV29-1 with TRBJ2-7; D unresolved. CDR3 length equals 13 residues. Deletions cut 4 bases from V and 3 bases from J, with 13 bases between. Per germline, CDR1 SQVTM and CDR2 ANQGSEA. CDR3 sequence reads: CSVAPDRIYEQYF. The CDR3 bases are TGCAGCGTTGCCCCGGATAGGATCTACGAGCAGTACTTC.

Turning to this clone: At the DNA level, this CDR3 is encoded by other sequences in the same sample as well. The chain combines TRBV27 with TRBJ2-7; tentative D call: TRBD2 (6 bases). The CDR3 is made up of 14 amino acids. V was shortened by 4 bases and J by 0 bases, with 10 bases between the two germline ends. Germline values: CDR1 MNHEY, CDR2 SMNVEV (reference sequence). The CDR3 region is CASSYSGSSYEQYF. The CDR3 nucleotides read TGTGCCAGCAGTTATAGCGGCAGCTCCTACGAGCAGTACTTC.

The rearrangement uses TRBV27 and TRBJ2-7; TRBD1 matches 10 bases. The CDR3 covers 16 residues. Germline V gene sequence: CDR1 MNHEY, CDR2 SMNVEV (reference sequence). V lost 2 bases and J lost 2; bases outside the gene matches: 6. The CDR3 region is CASSLMDRGSAYEQYF. The CDR3, as DNA: TGTGCCAGCAGTTTAATGGACAGGGGGAGTGCCTACGAGCAGTACTTC.

There are a few counts of this clone. Other DNA sequences in this specimen translate into the identical CDR3. The rearrangement joins TRBV15 to TRBJ2-2; the D gene could be TRBD1 or TRBD2 (5 bases each). Trimming shortened V by 5 bases and J by 1 base, and 11 bases separated the two germline ends. The CDR3 is 15 amino acids. Germline lookup yields CDR1 LNHNV and CDR2 YYDKDF (reference sequence). In DNA, the CDR3 is TGTGCCACCAGCCGTGGGACGGTGAACACCGGGGAGCTGTTTTTT. It yields the protein CATSRGTVNTGELFF.

J is TRBJ2-1 and V is TRBV15, with 7 bases lining up with TRBD2. The trim removed 5 bases at V and 4 bases at J, leaving 5 bases unmatched. CDR1 and CDR2 (germline): LNHNV, YYDKDF (reference sequence). The CDR3 is made up of 14 amino acids. The CDR3 DNA reads as TGTGCCACCAGCGCGGAGGGAGGGTACAATGAGCAGTTCTTC. This gives the protein CATSAEGGYNEQFF.

The chain employs TRBV5-6 and TRBJ2-3, with 9 bases aligning to TRBD1. The V gene end was trimmed by 0 bases and the J gene end by 7 bases; junction bases not matched to a gene: 6. This CDR3 is built from 15 residues. Germline CDR1 is SGHDT and CDR2 is YYEEEE. The CDR3 sequence is CASSLAGQGPHTQYF. CDR3 DNA sequence: TGTGCCAGCAGCTTGGCCGGACAGGGGCCGCATACGCAGTATTTT.

V usage is TRBV5-1 and J usage is TRBJ2-5; D is ambiguous. V gave up 3 bases and J gave up 4 bases, with 10 bases separating them. Germline loops: CDR1 SGHRS, CDR2 YFSETQ. This CDR3 region has 13 residues. The CDR3 here is CASSSWTGETQYF. The CDR3, as DNA: TGCGCCAGCAGCTCATGGACGGGAGAGACCCAGTACTTC.